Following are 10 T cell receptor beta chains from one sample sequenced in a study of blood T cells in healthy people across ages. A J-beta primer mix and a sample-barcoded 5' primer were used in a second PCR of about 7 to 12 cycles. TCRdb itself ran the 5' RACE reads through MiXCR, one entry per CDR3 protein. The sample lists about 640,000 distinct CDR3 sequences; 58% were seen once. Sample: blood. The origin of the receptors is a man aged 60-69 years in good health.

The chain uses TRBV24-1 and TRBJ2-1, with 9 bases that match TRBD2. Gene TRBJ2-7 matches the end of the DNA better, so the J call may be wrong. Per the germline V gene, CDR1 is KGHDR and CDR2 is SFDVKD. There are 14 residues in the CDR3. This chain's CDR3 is CATSVAGAFNEQYF. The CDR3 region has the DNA TGTGCCACCAGTGTAGCGGGAGCCTTCAATGAGCAGTACTTC.

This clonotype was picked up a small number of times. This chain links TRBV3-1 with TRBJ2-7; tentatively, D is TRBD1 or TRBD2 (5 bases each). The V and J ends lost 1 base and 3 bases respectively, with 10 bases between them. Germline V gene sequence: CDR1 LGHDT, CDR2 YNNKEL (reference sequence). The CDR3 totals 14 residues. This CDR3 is CASSQGDGNYEQYF. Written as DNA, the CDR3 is TGTGCCAGCAGCCAAGGGGACGGGAACTACGAGCAGTACTTC.

CDR3 nucleotide sequence: TGTGCCAGCAGTTTAACAGGGGGCGCGGACATTCAGTACTTC. Residues: CASSLTGGADIQYF. The J gene is TRBJ2-4, the V gene TRBV6-5; 9 nucleotides line up with TRBD1. The CDR3 consists of 14 residues. The trim removed 4 bases at V and 8 bases at J, leaving 6 bases unmatched. Germline CDR1 reads MNHEY; CDR2 reads SVGAGI.

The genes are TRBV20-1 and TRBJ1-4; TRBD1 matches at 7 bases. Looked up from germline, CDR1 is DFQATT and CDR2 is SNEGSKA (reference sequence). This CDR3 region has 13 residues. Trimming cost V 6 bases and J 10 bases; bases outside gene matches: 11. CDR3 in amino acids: CSAPGGTAGKLFF. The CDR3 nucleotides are TGCAGTGCCCCGGGGGGGACAGCTGGAAAACTGTTTTTT.

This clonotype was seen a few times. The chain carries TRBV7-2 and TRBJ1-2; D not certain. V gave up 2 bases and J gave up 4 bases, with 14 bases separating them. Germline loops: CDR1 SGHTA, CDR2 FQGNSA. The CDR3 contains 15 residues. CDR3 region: CASSLSPVNPYGYTF. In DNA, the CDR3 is TGTGCCAGCAGCTTAAGCCCAGTGAACCCCTATGGCTACACCTTC. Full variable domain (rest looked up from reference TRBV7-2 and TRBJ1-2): GAGVSQSPSNKVTEKGKDVELRCDPISGHTALYWYRQSLGQGLEFLIYFQGNSAPDKSGLPSDRFSAERTGGSVSTLTIQRTQQEDSAVYLCASSLSPVNPYGYTFGSGTRLTVV.

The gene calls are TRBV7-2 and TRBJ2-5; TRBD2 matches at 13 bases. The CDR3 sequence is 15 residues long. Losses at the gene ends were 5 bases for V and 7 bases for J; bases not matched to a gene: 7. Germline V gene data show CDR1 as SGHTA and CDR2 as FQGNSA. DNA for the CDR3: TGTGCCAGCAGCCTCGGGACTAGCGGGGACTGGACCCAGTACTTC. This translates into CASSLGTSGDWTQYF.

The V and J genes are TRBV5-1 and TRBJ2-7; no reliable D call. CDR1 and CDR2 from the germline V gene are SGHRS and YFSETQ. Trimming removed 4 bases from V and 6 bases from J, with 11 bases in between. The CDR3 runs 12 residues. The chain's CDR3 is CASSPDPREQYF. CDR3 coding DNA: TGCGCCAGCAGCCCGGACCCGCGCGAGCAGTACTTC.

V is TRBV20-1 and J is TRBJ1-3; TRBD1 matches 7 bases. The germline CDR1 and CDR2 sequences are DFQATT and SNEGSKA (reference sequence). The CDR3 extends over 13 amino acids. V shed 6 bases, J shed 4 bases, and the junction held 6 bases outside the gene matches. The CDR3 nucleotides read TGCAGTGCGACCGGGACAGCAGGAAACACCATATATTTT. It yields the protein CSATGTAGNTIYF.

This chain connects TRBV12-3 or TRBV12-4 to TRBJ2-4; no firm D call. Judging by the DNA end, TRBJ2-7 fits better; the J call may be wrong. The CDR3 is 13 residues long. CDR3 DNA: TGTGCCAGCACCCCAACGGTTAACTACGAGCAGTACTTC. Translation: CASTPTVNYEQYF.

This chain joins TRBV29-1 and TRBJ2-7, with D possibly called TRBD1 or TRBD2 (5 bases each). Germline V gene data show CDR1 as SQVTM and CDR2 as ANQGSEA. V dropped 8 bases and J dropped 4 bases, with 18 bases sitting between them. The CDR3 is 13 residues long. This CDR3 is CSSQGPAPYEQYF. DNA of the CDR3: TGCAGCTCCCAGGGACCCGCCCCATACGAGCAGTACTTC.